These T cell receptor beta chains were read from a single sample in a study of T cell changes during pregnancy in multiple sclerosis. Sequencing was performed with immunoSEQ multiplex PCR; in TCRdb, only in-frame clones are kept and a portion is missing. The table records about 38,000 clones, about 93% of them present only once. The specimen was CD4+ T cells from peripheral blood mononuclear cells, collected after pregnancy. The receptors shown here come from a female donor in good health, enrolled as a control in a pregnancy study. Each CDR3 is given with its conserved first and last residue. D genes are given only for firm matches. Clone size, where shown, is once, few, many, or a class for clones that have expanded.

J gene,V gene,D gene,clone size,CDR3 DNA,CDR3 protein
TRBJ2-6,TRBV18,TRBD2,NA,TGTGCCAGCTCACCATACGCTAGCGGGCCCTCTGGGGCCAACGTCCTGACTTTC,CASSPYASGPSGANVLTF
TRBJ2-7,TRBV6-5,NA,NA,TGTGCCAGCAGCGGGGGACAGCCGAGCTCCTACGAGCAGTACTTC,CASSGGQPSSYEQYF
TRBJ2-3,TRBV6-1,TRBD2,NA,TGTGCCAGCAGTGGAAATAGCGGGGGCACAGATACGCAGTATTTT,CASSGNSGGTDTQYF
TRBJ2-5,TRBV5-6,TRBD1,NA,TGTGCCAGCAGCGCCGGGACAGGGGTATTTGAGACCCAGTACTTC,CASSAGTGVFETQYF
TRBJ2-4,TRBV7-2,NA,NA,TGTGCCAGCAGCTCACTACATGTGGCCAAAAACATTCAGTACTTC,CASSSLHVAKNIQYF
TRBJ2-1,TRBV11-3,NA,NA,TGTGCCAGCAGCCCAACGACTCTATACAATGAGCAGTTCTTC,CASSPTTLYNEQFF
TRBJ2-5,TRBV5-4,TRBD2,NA,TGTGCCAGCAGCTTGGAGGGGACTAAACAAGAGACCCAGTACTTC,CASSLEGTKQETQYF
TRBJ1-2,TRBV12-5,TRBD1,NA,TGTGCTAGTGGTCTCTCCCCGGACAGGGATGATGGCTACACCTTC,CASGLSPDRDDGYTF
TRBJ1-1,TRBV19,TRBD1,NA,TGTGCCAGTAGTATGGACAGGGCCACTGAAGCTTTCTTT,CASSMDRATEAFF
TRBJ2-4,TRBV6-1,TRBD1,NA,TGTGCCAGCAGGGGGACAGGGGATGTCAAAAACATTCAGTACTTC,CASRGTGDVKNIQYF
TRBJ1-3,TRBV5-1,TRBD1,NA,TGCGCCAGCAGCGGGACAGGGGGCTTCCTCTCTGGAAACACCATATATTTT,CASSGTGGFLSGNTIYF
TRBJ1-1,TRBV4-3,NA,NA,TGCGCCAGCAGCCAAGATACAGGGAACACTGAAGCTTTCTTT,CASSQDTGNTEAFF
TRBJ2-7,TRBV5-1,NA,NA,TGCGCCAGCAGCGGAAGGGGATTGCTCTCCTACGAGCAGTACTTC,CASSGRGLLSYEQYF
TRBJ2-5,TRBV18,TRBD1,NA,TGTGCCAGCTCTCAGATTAGGACAGGTAACCAAGAGACCCAGTACTTC,CASSQIRTGNQETQYF
TRBJ2-4,TRBV2,NA,NA,TGTGCCAGCAGTGAAGCGCTTAGAGGAGCCAAAAACATTCAGTACTTC,CASSEALRGAKNIQYF
TRBJ2-5,TRBV11-2,TRBD1,NA,TGTGCCAGCAGCCCCACAGGGGTGGGGACCCAGTACTTC,CASSPTGVGTQYF
TRBJ1-1,TRBV4-1,TRBD1,NA,TGCGCCAGCAGCCGGGACAGGGCAGGCACTGAAGCTTTCTTT,CASSRDRAGTEAFF
TRBJ2-2,TRBV11-3,TRBD1,NA,TGTGCCAGCAGCTTCCTCGGGACAGGGAAGAACACCGGGGAGCTGTTTTTT,CASSFLGTGKNTGELFF
TRBJ2-7,TRBV7-2,TRBD2,NA,TGTGCCAGCAGCTTAGGGGCCTGGGGCGGGAGCTCCTACGAGCAGTACTTC,CASSLGAWGGSSYEQYF
TRBJ2-3,TRBV5-8,NA,NA,TGTGCCAGCAGCTGGGGGCAGGACACAGATACGCAGTATTTT,CASSWGQDTDTQYF
TRBJ2-3,TRBV2,NA,once,TGTGCCAGCAGATCGGGACTCATCACAGATACGCAGTATTTT,CASRSGLITDTQYF
TRBJ2-7,TRBV6-6,TRBD1,NA,TGTGCCAGCAGCTTCCGGACAGGGAGGAGGGAGCAGTACTTC,CASSFRTGRREQYF
TRBJ2-1,TRBV7-9,NA,NA,TGTGCCAGCAGCTATGGTCGCGATGAGCAGTTCTTC,CASSYGRDEQFF
TRBJ2-5,TRBV6-1,TRBD1,NA,TGTGCCAGCAGTGAATCTGGGACAGGGGTAGGCGAGACCCAGTACTTC,CASSESGTGVGETQYF
TRBJ1-1,TRBV4-1,NA,NA,TGCGCCAGCAGCCACCCGGACAGACTAAACACTGAAGCTTTCTTT,CASSHPDRLNTEAFF
TRBJ2-7,TRBV30,NA,NA,TGTGCCTGGAGCGTCGGGTATGGGCAGGGTCCCGAGCAGTACTTC,CAWSVGYGQGPEQYF
TRBJ2-3,TRBV5-1,TRBD2,NA,TGCGCCAGCAGCTTGGCCGGCCTAGCGGGTGTTGGGAGGGATACGCAGTATTTT,CASSLAGLAGVGRDTQYF
TRBJ2-7,TRBV28,NA,NA,TGTGCCAGCAGTTTTAGAAGGGACACCGGCCACGAGCAGTACTTC,CASSFRRDTGHEQYF
TRBJ1-1,TRBV4-2,NA,NA,TGTGCCAGCAGCCAGATGGGGCCCGGGACTACGAACACTGAAGCTTTCTTT,CASSQMGPGTTNTEAFF
TRBJ2-3,TRBV4-2,TRBD2,NA,TGTGCCAGCAGCCGAGGACTAGCGGGAGGGACCAGCACAGATACGCAGTATTTT,CASSRGLAGGTSTDTQYF
TRBJ2-5,TRBV11-3,NA,NA,TGTGCCAGCAGCTTAGCGGGGGGCGGCCAAGAGACCCAGTACTTC,CASSLAGGGQETQYF
TRBJ2-1,TRBV30,NA,NA,TGTGCCTGGACAGGGTATTCGGATGAGCAGTTCTTC,CAWTGYSDEQFF
TRBJ1-2,TRBV4-1,NA,once,TGCGCCAGCAGACTGGACACAGACTATGGCTACACCTTC,CASRLDTDYGYTF
TRBJ2-7,TRBV6-5,TRBD2,NA,TGTGCCAGCAGTTACTCGGCGGGGGGGGCAAGAGAGCAGTACTTC,CASSYSAGGAREQYF
TRBJ2-7,TRBV9,TRBD1,NA,TGTGCCAGCAGCTCCCGCCCGACAGGGGCACCCTACGAGCAGTACTTC,CASSSRPTGAPYEQYF
TRBJ2-2,TRBV7-8,TRBD2,NA,TGTGCCAGCAGCTTAATTTTCGGGGGGGGGCGAGGCACCGGGGAGCTGTTTTTT,CASSLIFGGGRGTGELFF
TRBJ1-2,TRBV19,NA,NA,TGTGCCAGTTCCCCAGATAATCCCAGTCAGTTCACCTTC,CASSPDNPSQFTF
TRBJ2-3,TRBV19,NA,NA,TGTGCCAGTAGTCGCGCCTCCCCAGATACGCAGTATTTT,CASSRASPDTQYF
TRBJ2-5,TRBV18,NA,NA,TGTGCCAGCTCACCATCGACAGGATTCCAAGAGACCCAGTACTTC,CASSPSTGFQETQYF
TRBJ2-7,TRBV6-6,TRBD1,NA,TGTGCCAGCAGTCTATCCGGGACAGGGTACGAGCAGTACTTC,CASSLSGTGYEQYF